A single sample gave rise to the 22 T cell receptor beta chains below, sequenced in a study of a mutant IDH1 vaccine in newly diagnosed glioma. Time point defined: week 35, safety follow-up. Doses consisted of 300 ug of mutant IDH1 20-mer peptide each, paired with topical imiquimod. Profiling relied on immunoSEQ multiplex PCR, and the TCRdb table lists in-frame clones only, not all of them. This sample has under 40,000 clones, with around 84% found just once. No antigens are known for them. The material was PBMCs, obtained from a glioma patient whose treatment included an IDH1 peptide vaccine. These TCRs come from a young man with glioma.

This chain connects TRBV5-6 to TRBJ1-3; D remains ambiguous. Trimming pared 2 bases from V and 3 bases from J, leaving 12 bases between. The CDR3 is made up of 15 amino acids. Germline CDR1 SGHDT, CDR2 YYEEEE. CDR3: CASSLRPAGGNTIYF. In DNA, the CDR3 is TGTGCCAGCAGCTTAAGACCGGCGGGTGGAAACACCATATATTTT. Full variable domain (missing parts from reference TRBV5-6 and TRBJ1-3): DAGVTQSPTHLIKTRGQQVTLRCSPKSGHDTVSWYQQALGQGPQFIFQYYEEEERQRGNFPDRFSGHQFPNYSSELNVNALLLGDSALYLCASSLRPAGGNTIYFGEGSWLTVV.

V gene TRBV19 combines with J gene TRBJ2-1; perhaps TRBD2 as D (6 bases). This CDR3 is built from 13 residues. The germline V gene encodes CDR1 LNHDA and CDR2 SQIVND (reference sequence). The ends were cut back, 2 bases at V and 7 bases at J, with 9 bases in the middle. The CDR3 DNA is TGTGCCAGTAGTATATATAGCGGAAATGAGCAGTTCTTC. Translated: CASSIYSGNEQFF.

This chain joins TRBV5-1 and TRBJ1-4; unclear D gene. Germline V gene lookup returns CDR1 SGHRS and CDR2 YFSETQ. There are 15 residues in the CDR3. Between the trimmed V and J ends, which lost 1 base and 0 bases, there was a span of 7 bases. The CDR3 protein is CASSLKPTTNEKLFF. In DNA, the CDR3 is TGCGCCAGCAGCTTGAAGCCAACAACTAATGAAAAACTGTTTTTT.

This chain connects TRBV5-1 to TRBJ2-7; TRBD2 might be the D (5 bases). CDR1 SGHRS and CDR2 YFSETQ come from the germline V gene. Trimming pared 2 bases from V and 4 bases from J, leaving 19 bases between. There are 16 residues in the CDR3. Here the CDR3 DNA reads TGCGCCAGCAGCTTTTCTACAGCGAGGGCGGAATACGAGCAGTACTTC. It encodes CASSFSTARAEYEQYF.

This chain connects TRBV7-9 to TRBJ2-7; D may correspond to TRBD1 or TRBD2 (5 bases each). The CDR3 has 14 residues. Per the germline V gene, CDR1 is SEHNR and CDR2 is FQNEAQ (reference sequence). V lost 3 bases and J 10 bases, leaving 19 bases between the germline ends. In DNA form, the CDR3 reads TGTGCCAGCAGCTTGACCCGGGACCCAGTCCCCCAGTACTTC. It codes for CASSLTRDPVPQYF.

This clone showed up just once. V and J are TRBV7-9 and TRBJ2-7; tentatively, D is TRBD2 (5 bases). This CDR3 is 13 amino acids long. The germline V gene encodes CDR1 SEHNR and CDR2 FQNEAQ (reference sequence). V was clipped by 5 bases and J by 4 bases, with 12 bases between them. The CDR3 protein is CASSKDFPYEQYF. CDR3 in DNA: TGTGCCAGCAGCAAGGACTTCCCATACGAGCAGTACTTC. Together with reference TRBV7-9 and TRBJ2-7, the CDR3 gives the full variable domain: DTGVSQNPRHKITKRGQNVTFRCDPISEHNRLYWYRQTLGQGPEFLTYFQNEAQLEKSRLLSDRFSAERPKGSFSTLEIQRTEQGDSAMYLCASSKDFPYEQYFGPGTRLTVT.

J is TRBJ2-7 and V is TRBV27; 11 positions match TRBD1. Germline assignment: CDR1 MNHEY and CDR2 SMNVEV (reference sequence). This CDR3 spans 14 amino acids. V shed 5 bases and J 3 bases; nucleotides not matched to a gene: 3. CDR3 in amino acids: CASSPGTGGYEQYF. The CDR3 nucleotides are TGTGCCAGCAGTCCGGGGACAGGGGGCTACGAGCAGTACTTC.

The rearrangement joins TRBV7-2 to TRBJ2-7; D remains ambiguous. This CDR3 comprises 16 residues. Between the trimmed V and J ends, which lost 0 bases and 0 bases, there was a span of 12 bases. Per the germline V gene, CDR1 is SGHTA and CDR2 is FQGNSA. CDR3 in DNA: TGTGCCAGCAGCTTAGCCTCTGGTAGGAGCTCCTACGAGCAGTACTTC. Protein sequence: CASSLASGRSSYEQYF.

CDR3 bases: TGTGCCAGCAGTCCTTCTGTGGGACGAAACTATGGCTACACCTTC. Amino acids: CASSPSVGRNYGYTF. The chain carries TRBV6-5 and TRBJ1-2; a possible D gene is TRBD1 (5 bases). V was cut by 5 bases and J by 2 bases, with 15 bases left in between. The CDR3 length is 15 residues. Germline values: CDR1 MNHEY, CDR2 SVGAGI.

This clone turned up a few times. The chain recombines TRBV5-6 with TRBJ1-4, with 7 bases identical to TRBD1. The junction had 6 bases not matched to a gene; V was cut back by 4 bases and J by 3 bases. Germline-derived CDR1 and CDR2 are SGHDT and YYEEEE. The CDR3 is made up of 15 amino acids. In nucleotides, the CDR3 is TGTGCCAGCAGCACAGTCAGGGGGTCTAATGAAAAACTGTTTTTT. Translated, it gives CASSTVRGSNEKLFF.

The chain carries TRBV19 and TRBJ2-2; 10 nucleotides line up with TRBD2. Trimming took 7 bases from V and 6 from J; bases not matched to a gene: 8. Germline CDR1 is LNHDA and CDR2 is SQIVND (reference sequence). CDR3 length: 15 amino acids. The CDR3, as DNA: TGTGCCAGTACTAATAGCGGGAGGTTCTCCGGGGAGCTGTTTTTT. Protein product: CASTNSGRFSGELFF.

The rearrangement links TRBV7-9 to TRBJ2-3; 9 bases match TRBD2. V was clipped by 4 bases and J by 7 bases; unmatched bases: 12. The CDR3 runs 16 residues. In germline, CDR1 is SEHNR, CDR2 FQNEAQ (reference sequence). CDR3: CASSSGLAIGEHTQYF. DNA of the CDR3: TGTGCCAGCAGCTCTGGACTAGCGATCGGGGAGCATACGCAGTATTTT.

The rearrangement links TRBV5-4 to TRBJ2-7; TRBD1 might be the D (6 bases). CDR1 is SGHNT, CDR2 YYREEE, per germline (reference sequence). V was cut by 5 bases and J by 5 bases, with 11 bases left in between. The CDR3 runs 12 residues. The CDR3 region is CASSYRVDEQYF. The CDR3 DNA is TGTGCCAGCAGTTACAGGGTAGACGAGCAGTACTTC.

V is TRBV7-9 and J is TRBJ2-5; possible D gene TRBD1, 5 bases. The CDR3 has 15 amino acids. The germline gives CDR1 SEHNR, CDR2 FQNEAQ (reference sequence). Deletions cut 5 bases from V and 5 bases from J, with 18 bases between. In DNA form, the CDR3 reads TGTGCCAGCAGCCCTAAAAAGTCAGGGCTGGAGACCCAGTACTTC. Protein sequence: CASSPKKSGLETQYF.

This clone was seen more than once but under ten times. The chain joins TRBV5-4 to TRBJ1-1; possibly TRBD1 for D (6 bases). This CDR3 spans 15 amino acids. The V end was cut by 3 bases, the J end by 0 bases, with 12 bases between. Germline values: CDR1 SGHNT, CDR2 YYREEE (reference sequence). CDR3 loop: CASSYKQGVNTEAFF. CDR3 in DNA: TGTGCCAGCAGCTACAAACAGGGAGTGAACACTGAAGCTTTCTTT.

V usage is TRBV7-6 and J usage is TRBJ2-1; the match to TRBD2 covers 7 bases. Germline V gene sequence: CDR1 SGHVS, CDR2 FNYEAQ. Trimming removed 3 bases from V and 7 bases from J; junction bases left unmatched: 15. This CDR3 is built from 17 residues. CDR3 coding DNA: TGTGCCAGCAGCTTTTTTATCGCGGGAGAATCAGGGAATGAGCAGTTCTTC. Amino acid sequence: CASSFFIAGESGNEQFF.

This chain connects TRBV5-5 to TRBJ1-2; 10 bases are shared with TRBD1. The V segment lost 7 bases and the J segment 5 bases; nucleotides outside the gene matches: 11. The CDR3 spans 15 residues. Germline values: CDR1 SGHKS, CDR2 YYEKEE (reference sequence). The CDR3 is CASRDRGDQGYGYTF. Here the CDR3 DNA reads TGTGCCAGCCGGGACAGGGGCGACCAAGGTTATGGCTACACCTTC.

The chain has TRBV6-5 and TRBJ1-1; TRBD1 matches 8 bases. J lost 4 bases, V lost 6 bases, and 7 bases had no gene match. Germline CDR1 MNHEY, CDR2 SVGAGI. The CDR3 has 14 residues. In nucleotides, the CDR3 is TGTGCCAGCAGGACAGGGGCTCGGGGCACTGAAGCTTTCTTT. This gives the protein CASRTGARGTEAFF.

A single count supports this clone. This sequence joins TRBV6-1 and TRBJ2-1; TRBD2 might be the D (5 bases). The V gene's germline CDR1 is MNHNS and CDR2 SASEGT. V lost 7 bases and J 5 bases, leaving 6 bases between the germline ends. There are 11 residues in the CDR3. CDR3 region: CASMTNNEQFF. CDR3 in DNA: TGTGCCAGCATGACTAACAATGAGCAGTTCTTC.

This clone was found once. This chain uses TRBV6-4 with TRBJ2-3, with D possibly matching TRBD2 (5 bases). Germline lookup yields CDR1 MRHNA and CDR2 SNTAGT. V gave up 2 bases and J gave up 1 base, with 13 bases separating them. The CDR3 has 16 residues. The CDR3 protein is CASSDRAAKGTDTQYF. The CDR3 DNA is TGTGCCAGCAGTGACCGAGCGGCGAAGGGCACAGATACGCAGTATTTT.

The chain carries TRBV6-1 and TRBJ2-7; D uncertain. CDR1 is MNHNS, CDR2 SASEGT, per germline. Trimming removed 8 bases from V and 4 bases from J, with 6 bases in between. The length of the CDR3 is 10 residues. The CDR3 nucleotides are TGTGCCAGCGGGCCGTACGAGCAGTACTTC. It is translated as CASGPYEQYF.

The CDR3 loop is CASKGQSSREQFF. Here the CDR3 DNA reads TGTGCCAGCAAGGGCCAGTCTAGCAGGGAGCAGTTCTTC. The chain is built from TRBV6-5 and TRBJ2-1, with D perhaps TRBD2 (5 bases). The V gene's germline CDR1 is MNHEY and CDR2 SVGAGI. This CDR3 region has 13 residues. Between the trimmed V and J ends, which lost 7 bases and 10 bases, there was a span of 17 bases.